Included here is one TCR beta chain sequence, with context. This clone has just one count. What this receptor recognizes is not known. One base away there is no much larger clone; base qualities are not given. Using the deep immunoSEQ assay, TCR CDR3 regions were amplified from genomic DNA by multiplex PCR. Genomic DNA extracted from each cell subset was distributed evenly over all wells of several immunoSEQ 96-well plates, and each plate served as one replicate. For sorted subsets, around 200 ng genomic DNA, equal to tens of thousands of T cell genomes, was loaded into each replicate PCR. The purified libraries were quantified using a Qubit 3.0 fluorometer, sized with a Bioanalyzer 2100, and then quantified again using the KAPA Library Quantification kit. Every immunoSEQ 96-well plate was sequenced on a separate single-read 150-cycle Illumina NextSeq 550 flow cell. The study's processing was this. The immunoSEQ output contained only junctional sequences without quality scores, so filtering could not match that applied to full-length reads. To assign V/J genes and CDR3, sequences were annotated against IMGT germline references using PyIR, a Python wrapper for IgBLAST v1.9. Any read was removed if the V/J assignment was weak (E-value above 1e-6), the CDR3 was missing, or the read contained stop codons, out-of-frame junctions, or ambiguous translated residues. V3J clonotypes were defined as sequences sharing the same inferred V gene, J gene, and CDR3 amino acid sequence. Percentage overlap between repertoires was computed as shared unique clonotypes divided by the size of the smaller repertoire. Richness of each repertoire was evaluated using RTK rarefaction, the Chao1 estimator, and Recon v2.1 estimates of unobserved clonotypes. Generation probabilities for all TCRbeta clonotypes obtained by the gDNA method from a handful of donors were computed using OLGA. The clones in this table, taken by TCRdb from immuneACCESS, are in-frame only. Not every clone is retained; where verified, under half of the shortfall comes from an unresolved V gene, and the cause of the rest is unknown. V, J and clone size are taken as reported in that table, and D and trimming were inferred from the DNA itself. This sample holds around 1.4 million clones; just under 99% were observed only once. The ten largest make up around 0.33% of the sample.

The sample comes from a study of shared clonotypes between healthy human individuals (dated by TCRdb to the early 2020s). About the investigation overall: A couple of women and a few men aged 18 to 49 years were included in the cohort. Per donor, three plates each were used for CD4 naive and CD4 memory, two for CD8 naive, and one for CD8 memory. The study deeply sequenced blood TCR repertoires of several healthy adults to estimate repertoire size and the extent of clonotype sharing between individuals. Libraries were prepared and TCR repertoires were sequenced by different laboratories using diverse techniques, in order to increase sequencing depth and limit assay-specific biases. Between about 0.9 and 9 billion PBMCs per donor were obtained by leukapheresis. Study-level results and caveats: Compared with non-shared clonotypes, clonotypes shared by all four sorted-subset donors had higher generation probabilities. Incomplete sequencing was indicated by rarefaction of sorted-subset datasets, despite the large sequencing depth. Sharing across several donors was observed for about 5% of naive CD4, about 3.2% of naive CD8, 2% to 2.5% of memory CD4, and about 0.4% of memory CD8 clonotypes. Naive subsets generally had larger estimated clonotype richness than memory subsets. Sampling was limited to blood, and TCR repertoires in tissue likely differ from TCR repertoires in blood. Because the study included a small number of donors, the genetic and exposure-history diversity represented was limited. Pairwise subsampling indicated that sequencing depth was expected to affect the degree of clonotype sharing among donors.

Healthy HIV-negative adults with no recently reported acute infections or vaccinations were included as donors. Every donor was a Caucasian adult residing in Nashville, Tennessee, USA. Magnetic negative selection was used to enrich CD4+ T cells, after which naive cells were positively selected on CD45RA and the negative fraction became the memory subset. Blood was collected by leukapheresis, and PBMCs were isolated by Ficoll-Histopaque density gradient centrifugation and then cryopreserved in liquid nitrogen vapor phase. Analytical flow cytometry was used to check the purity and quantity of every magnetically sorted T cell population. Each sorted fraction had its genomic DNA isolated and then quantified by UV absorbance on a Nanodrop 2000c. Material: naive CD4+ T cells sorted from blood. Explained via the paper, the cell subset or site label denotes: CD45RA+ positively selected. This TCR was recovered from a man younger than 45 in good health.

Here is the DNA: TGCAGCGTTGAGGGGACATACCAGACCCAGTACTTC. It is translated as CSVEGTYQTQYF. The chain is made from TRBV29-1 and TRBJ2-5, and TRBD1 may be the D gene, going by 6 matching bases. CDR1 SQVTM and CDR2 ANQGSEA are derived from the germline V gene. Deletion took 3 bases off V and 6 bases off J, with a span of 11 bases between the germline ends. The CDR3, from cysteine to phenylalanine, totals 12 residues. Here the CDR3 DNA is all that survives: 36 bases in frame from base 1. The CDR3, completed at both ends by the reference TRBV29-1 and TRBJ2-5 genes, gives the full variable domain SAVISQKPSRDICQRGTSLTIQCQVDSQVTMMFWYRQQPGQSLTLIATANQGSEATYESGFVIDKFPISRPNLTFSTLTVSNMSPEDSSIYLCSVEGTYQTQYFGPGTRLLVL.